A selection of T cell receptor beta chains follows, all from one sample in a study of cytomegalovirus exposure and HLA in healthy donors. TCRdb's table, derived via immunoSEQ multiplex PCR, lists solely in-frame clones and lacks some. The sample shows some 100,000 clones, 77% of them seen only once. Sequences were obtained from PBMCs. The receptors here all came from a man between 50 and 59 years old in good health and CMV-seropositive. CDR3s include the opening cysteine and the closing phenylalanine or tryptophan. A D gene is named only where the DNA matches it firmly. The listing skips clone size in some rows; elsewhere it reads once, few, many or a size class.

d_call j_call v_call clone_size cdr3_nt cdr3_aa
- TRBJ2-5 TRBV10-3 - TGTGCCATCAGTGAGGGACTTTACTCTAGTGAGGAGACCCAGTACTTC CAISEGLYSSEETQYF
TRBD1 TRBJ2-7 TRBV27 - TGTGCCAGCAGTCGACAGGGGGCCTACGAGCAGTACTTC CASSRQGAYEQYF
- TRBJ2-1 TRBV9 - TGTGCCAGCAGCGTAGCTTCTAACCCCTACAATGAGCAGTTCTTC CASSVASNPYNEQFF
TRBD1 TRBJ1-2 TRBV5-5 - TGTGCCAGCAGCTTAACAGGGGAAGATGGCTACACCTTC CASSLTGEDGYTF
- TRBJ2-5 TRBV2 - TGTGCCAGCTACGTTGGGGGCCCGACGGAGACCCAGTACTTC CASYVGGPTETQYF
- TRBJ1-4 TRBV6-1 - TGTGCCAGCAGTGAAGTGAAGGGGTGGCGTGAAAAACTGTTTTTT CASSEVKGWREKLFF
- TRBJ2-7 TRBV5-1 many TGCGCCAGCAGCACAGGGACAACGAGCTCCTACGAGCAGTACTTC CASSTGTTSSYEQYF
TRBD2 TRBJ2-1 TRBV27 - TGTGCCAGCGGAAGGACTAGCGGGGGGGCCCATGAGCAGTTCTTC CASGRTSGGAHEQFF
- TRBJ1-2 TRBV5-6 - TGTGCCAGCAGCTCTCGGGGGACCCGGGGTGGCTACACCTTC CASSSRGTRGGYTF
- TRBJ2-1 TRBV6-5 - TGTGCCAGCAGTTCCGTAATGAGCTCCTACAATGAGCAGTTCTTC CASSSVMSSYNEQFF
- TRBJ2-5 TRBV15 - TGTGCCACCAGCGCTTCATCAGGAATCGCACAAGAGACCCAGTACTTC CATSASSGIAQETQYF
TRBD1 TRBJ2-6 TRBV5-6 - TGTGCCAGCAGGGGACAGGGAAGGGCCAACGTCCTGACTTTC CASRGQGRANVLTF
- TRBJ2-7 TRBV11-2 - TGTGCCAGCAGCTTAGACCACACCTCCTACGAGCAGTACTTC CASSLDHTSYEQYF
- TRBJ1-2 TRBV5-8 - TGTGCCAGCAGCTTAAGTGAGGGCGGGAACTATGGCTACACCTTC CASSLSEGGNYGYTF
- TRBJ1-5 TRBV7-2 - TGTGCCAGCAGCTTGGGGGGGGCGGGTCAGCCCCAGCATTTT CASSLGGAGQPQHF
- TRBJ1-3 TRBV7-9 - TGTGCCAGCAGCCGCCGAACAGGGAGCTCTGGAAACACCATATATTTT CASSRRTGSSGNTIYF
- TRBJ1-3 TRBV9 - TGTGCCAGCAGCCGCAGGGTGGATGTGGGCTCCTCTGGAAACACCATATATTTT CASSRRVDVGSSGNTIYF
- TRBJ2-7 TRBV5-1 once TGCGCCAGCAGCTTGCAGAGCAGGTACGAGCAGTACTTC CASSLQSRYEQYF
TRBD1 TRBJ1-2 TRBV10-3 - TGTGCCAGCAGTGAGCCGGACAGGGGGCGTCGGTCCTATGGCTACACCTTC CASSEPDRGRRSYGYTF
TRBD1 TRBJ1-5 TRBV27 once TGTGCCAGCAGGACAGGGGGTGGCAATCAGCCCCAGCATTTT CASRTGGGNQPQHF
- TRBJ1-4 TRBV30 - TGTGCCTGGAGTCTTGTAGATGAAAAACTGTTTTTT CAWSLVDEKLFF
- TRBJ1-5 TRBV2 - TGTGCCAGCAGTGGGCAGTCAAATAGCAATCAGCCCCAGCATTTT CASSGQSNSNQPQHF
TRBD2 TRBJ2-3 TRBV4-2 - TGTGCCAGCAGCCCCCGGGAGCGGGACACAGATACGCAGTATTTT CASSPRERDTDTQYF
- TRBJ1-5 TRBV15 - TGTGCCACCAGCAGCGGGACACCCAGCAATCAGCCCCAGCATTTT CATSSGTPSNQPQHF
TRBD2 TRBJ2-5 TRBV28 few TGTGCCAGCAGTTTGGGACTAGCGGGAGTGGAGACCCAGTACTTC CASSLGLAGVETQYF
TRBD1 TRBJ1-2 TRBV19 - TGTGCCAGTAGTGTCACAGGGGGATATGGCTACACCTTC CASSVTGGYGYTF
- TRBJ1-2 TRBV25-1 - TGTGCCAGCAGTGAATCGGGGGGTAGCTATGGCTACACCTTC CASSESGGSYGYTF
TRBD2 TRBJ2-7 TRBV6-5 few TGTGCCAGCAACCGGACTAGCGGGACCTACGAGCAGTACTTC CASNRTSGTYEQYF
TRBD1 TRBJ1-4 TRBV2 - TGTGCCAGCAGACCGGGACAGGGGATGGGTGAAAAACTGTTTTTT CASRPGQGMGEKLFF
- TRBJ2-7 TRBV5-1 few TGCGCCAGCAGCTTCACGGGGGGCGCGTCTGAGCAGTACTTC CASSFTGGASEQYF
- TRBJ1-2 TRBV6-5 - TGTGCCAGCAGTTACTCAAGGCAGGGGATAAGCTATGGCTACACCTTC CASSYSRQGISYGYTF
- TRBJ2-2 TRBV7-2 - TGTGCCAGCAGTGCCAATCAGCGGAGGGGGCACGGGGAGCTGTTTTTT CASSANQRRGHGELFF
- TRBJ2-4 TRBV6-1 - TGTGCCAGCAGTGAAAAGGGACCACAGGGTCTTCAGGCCAAAAACATTCAGTACTTC CASSEKGPQGLQAKNIQYF
- TRBJ2-5 TRBV29-1 once TGCAGCGTTGAGGTAGTAACCGAGAGGGAGACCCAGTACTTC CSVEVVTERETQYF
- TRBJ2-3 TRBV13 - TGTGCCAGCAGCAAAGGGGCCCCTAAAGATACGCAGTATTTT CASSKGAPKDTQYF
- TRBJ2-7 TRBV5-5 - TGTGCCAGCCAGGGGAACTCCTACGAGCAGTACTTC CASQGNSYEQYF
- TRBJ2-1 TRBV9 - TGTGCCAGCAGCGTACAGGGGTACGCGACCCAGGCCAGAAATGAGCAGTTCTTC CASSVQGYATQARNEQFF
- TRBJ1-4 TRBV15 once TGTGCCACCAGCAGAGTCAAAGCGACTTTGGAGGAAAAACTGTTTTTT CATSRVKATLEEKLFF
- TRBJ2-1 TRBV27 - TGTGCCAGCAGCCTCAGAACGGACAACAATGAGCAGTTCTTC CASSLRTDNNEQFF
TRBD1 TRBJ2-7 TRBV18 - TGTGCCAGCTCACCCGGGACAGGTACTAGGGAGCAGTACTTC CASSPGTGTREQYF
- TRBJ2-5 TRBV2 once TGTGCCAGCAGCGCAAACAGAGAAGAGACCCAGTACTTC CASSANREETQYF
TRBD2 TRBJ2-3 TRBV12-5 - TGTGCTAGTGGTTTGGTTTCTGGGAGGGCCGTAAGGACAGATACGCAGTATTTT CASGLVSGRAVRTDTQYF
- TRBJ1-1 TRBV19 - TGTGCCAGTAGGGAGGAGGGTCGGGCGGCGAGGGCTGAAGCTTTCTTT CASREEGRAARAEAFF
- TRBJ1-5 TRBV7-3 - TGTGCCAGCAGCTCCCGGGACTTGAATCAGCCCCAGCATTTT CASSSRDLNQPQHF
- TRBJ2-7 TRBV6-1 - TGTGCCAGCAGTGCCCCGGGGAAACCCTACGAGCAGTACTTC CASSAPGKPYEQYF